This entry describes one T cell receptor beta chain. Its antigen is undetermined. The assay that was used to sequence DNA from cultured CD4+ T cells was the Oncomine TCR Beta short-read assay. The genomic DNA was obtained from cultured CD4+ T cells by extraction with the QIAamp micro DNA kit. TCRdb re-analysed the PCR reads in MiXCR, keeping a single row per CDR3 protein. Altogether under 15,000 distinct CDR3 sequences are present, about 60% being singletons, with the ten largest covering approximately 7.4%. The treatment denotes: approximately nine-day PBMC culture with coronavirus spike peptide pools or control peptides (ViraFEST assay). After expanding antigen-specific T cells with peptide pools, ViraFEST sequenced their TCRs. The sample comes from a study of vaccination and CD4 T cells after COVID-19. Background on the study: Nasal swab PCR detected SARS-CoV-2 in convalescent patients; nine had mild disease, one severe. Six male and four female convalescents took part, two of them Hispanic.

The V and J ends lost 2 bases and 9 bases respectively, with 7 bases between them. The germline CDR1 and CDR2 sequences are MDHEN and SYDVKM. The CDR3 is 11 residues long. The sequencing sample was made of CD4+ T cells from blood, cultured in vitro. This clonotype was obtained from a human donor who had recovered from COVID-19. The J gene is TRBJ1-1, the V gene TRBV28; D gene ambiguous. The CDR3 is CASSLSLKAFF. The CDR3 nucleotides read TGTGCCAGCAGTTTAAGTTTGAAAGCTTTCTTT.